This T cell receptor (beta chain) appears in the sequencing data of a study of control samples from healthy donors and cancer patients. In its sample, this clone was seen a few times. Assay: immunoSEQ multiplex PCR; the TCRdb copy retains only in-frame clones and omits some. Altogether some 250,000 clones are present, over 75% being singletons, with the ten largest covering more than 10%. V was clipped by 3 bases and J by 0 bases, with 10 bases between them. Germline V lookup: CDR1 SGDLS, CDR2 YYNGEE. This CDR3 region has 15 residues. The sequencing sample was made of PBMCs. This sequence originates from an older woman with lung cancer. The chain has TRBV9 and TRBJ1-3; D perhaps matches TRBD1 (5 bases). The chain's CDR3 is CASSAGRSSGNTIYF. The CDR3 region has the DNA TGTGCCAGCAGCGCGGGGCGGTCCTCTGGAAACACCATATATTTT.